These 15 T cell receptor beta chains were all obtained from the same sample, sequenced in a study of blood T cell repertoires in COVID-19. Some clones are missing from TCRdb's copy, which holds only in-frame ones; the method was immunoSEQ multiplex PCR. Here the sample spans approximately 380,000 clones, around 85% being singletons. The sample was peripheral blood. These receptors were taken from a woman younger than 30 with acute or convalescent COVID-19.

This clone was found once. The gene calls are TRBV27 and TRBJ2-7; possible D gene TRBD1, 5 bases. Germline values: CDR1 MNHEY, CDR2 SMNVEV (reference sequence). V was trimmed by 0 bases and J by 6 bases, leaving 24 bases between them. The CDR3 has 18 amino acids. This chain's CDR3 is CASSLSVLQEGDFGEQYF. In nucleotides, the CDR3 is TGTGCCAGCAGTTTATCGGTTTTACAGGAAGGGGATTTTGGCGAGCAGTACTTC.

The J gene is TRBJ2-7, the V gene TRBV6-6, with D tentatively TRBD1 (6 bases). This CDR3 has 15 amino acids. Germline CDR1 is MNHNY and CDR2 is SVGAGI (reference sequence). V lost 2 bases and J 2 bases, leaving 13 bases between the germline ends. Written as DNA, the CDR3 is TGTGCCAGCAGTTACCCCGGACAGCTTACCTACGAGCAGTACTTC. It specifies CASSYPGQLTYEQYF.

V gene TRBV9 combines with J gene TRBJ2-1; TRBD1 matches 8 bases. The CDR3 spans 12 residues. Germline CDR1 SGDLS, CDR2 YYNGEE. The J segment lost 12 bases and the V segment lost 3 bases, leaving 5 bases of the junction unmatched. The CDR3: CASSAETGGQFF. DNA for the CDR3: TGTGCCAGCAGCGCCGAAACAGGGGGGCAGTTCTTC.

This chain uses TRBV19 with TRBJ2-1; D perhaps matches TRBD2 (5 bases). Per germline, CDR1 LNHDA and CDR2 SQIVND (reference sequence). Trimming removed 2 bases from V and 5 bases from J, with 7 bases in between. The CDR3 sequence is 13 residues long. The CDR3 spells CASSITGNNEQFF. For the CDR3, the DNA is TGTGCCAGTAGTATAACGGGAAACAATGAGCAGTTCTTC.

The sample holds a few counts of this clone. The chain uses TRBV5-1 and TRBJ1-5; a possible D gene is TRBD1 (6 bases). V was trimmed by 1 base and J by 6 bases, leaving 14 bases between them. The CDR3 length is 15 residues. Germline loops: CDR1 SGHRS, CDR2 YFSETQ. The CDR3 DNA sequence: TGCGCCAGCAGCTTGAGGGCAGGGGCCGGTCAGCCCCAGCATTTT. Translated, it gives CASSLRAGAGQPQHF.

This clone was recorded only once. The rearrangement links TRBV28 to TRBJ1-6, with 7 bases lining up with TRBD1. Germline assignment: CDR1 MDHEN and CDR2 SYDVKM. CDR3 length: 20 residues. Trimming cost V 3 bases and J 0 bases; bases outside gene matches: 14. The chain's CDR3 is CASSLPLLTGYDSYNSPLHF. CDR3 sequence (DNA): TGTGCCAGCAGTTTGCCCCTTCTGACAGGGTACGACTCCTATAATTCACCCCTCCACTTT.

This chain links TRBV7-2 with TRBJ1-5; D unresolved. The CDR3 totals 14 residues. Germline V CDR1 and CDR2: SGHTA, FQGNSA. Deletions cut 4 bases from V and 4 bases from J, with 11 bases between. DNA for the CDR3: TGTGCCAGCAGCTGGACTACGGGGAATCAGCCCCAGCATTTT. Protein sequence: CASSWTTGNQPQHF.

The sample holds one count of this clone. V is TRBV9 and J is TRBJ1-2, with a weak D call TRBD1 (6 bases). CDR3 size: 15 residues. The germline CDR1 and CDR2 sequences are SGDLS and YYNGEE. V dropped 4 bases and J dropped 6 bases, with 19 bases sitting between them. This CDR3 reads CASSLRRGAQDGYTF. The DNA for the CDR3 is TGTGCCAGCAGCCTCCGTCGGGGGGCACAGGATGGCTACACCTTC. Combining the CDR3 with reference TRBV9 and TRBJ1-2 gives the whole variable domain DSGVTQTPKHLITATGQRVTLRCSPRSGDLSVYWYQQSLDQGLQFLIQYYNGEERAKGNILERFSAQQFPDLHSELNLSSLELGDSALYFCASSLRRGAQDGYTFGSGTRLTVV.

A single count supports this clone. This sequence joins TRBV18 and TRBJ2-1; 14 nucleotides line up with TRBD2. V lost 6 bases and J lost 7; bases outside the gene matches: 8. Germline assignment: CDR1 KGHSH and CDR2 LQKENI. The CDR3 sequence is 16 residues long. This CDR3 reads CASSATGTSGSNEQFF. CDR3 coding DNA: TGTGCCAGCTCTGCGACCGGGACTAGCGGGAGTAATGAGCAGTTCTTC.

The rearrangement uses TRBV9 and TRBJ1-2, with 7 bases fitting TRBD1. The CDR3 is 14 residues long. Germline CDR1 SGDLS, CDR2 YYNGEE. Trimming at V came to 4 bases and at J to 6 bases, leaving 9 bases not matched to a gene. CDR3 residues: CASSPQGNGDGYTF. The DNA of the CDR3 is TGTGCCAGCAGCCCACAGGGGAATGGAGATGGCTACACCTTC.

V gene TRBV19 combines with J gene TRBJ2-3, with 9 nucleotides matching TRBD2. Looked up from germline, CDR1 is LNHDA and CDR2 is SQIVND (reference sequence). CDR3 size: 17 residues. V gave up 7 bases and J gave up 4 bases; unmatched junction bases: 15. CDR3: CASTQWGVAGVSDTQYF. The CDR3 nucleotides read TGTGCCAGTACCCAATGGGGGGTAGCGGGAGTATCAGATACGCAGTATTTT. The full variable domain, rest sourced from reference TRBV19 and TRBJ2-3, is DGGITQSPKYLFRKEGQNVTLSCEQNLNHDAMYWYRQDPGQGLRLIYYSQIVNDFQKGDIAEGYSVSREKKESFPLTVTSAQKNPTAFYLCASTQWGVAGVSDTQYFGPGTRLTVL.

The V and J genes are TRBV7-9 and TRBJ1-2, with 8 bases aligning to TRBD1. The V gene's germline CDR1 is SEHNR and CDR2 FQNEAQ (reference sequence). The trim removed 5 bases at V and 8 bases at J, leaving 13 bases unmatched. The CDR3 contains 15 residues. This CDR3 reads CASSPPDRGPFGYTF. The CDR3 DNA sequence: TGTGCCAGCAGCCCACCAGACAGGGGCCCCTTCGGCTACACCTTC.

This clone was seen more than once but under ten times. The V call is TRBV11-2, the J call TRBJ2-7; D might be TRBD2 (6 bases). Trimming stripped 5 bases from V and 6 bases from J, with 14 bases between. The CDR3 loop spans 13 amino acids. Germline V gives CDR1 SGHAT, CDR2 FQNNGV. CDR3 residues: CASSPGLSLEQYF. The CDR3 DNA is TGTGCCAGCAGCCCGGGACTCTCCCTCGAGCAGTACTTC.

The chain recombines TRBV6-6 with TRBJ2-1; 12 positions match TRBD2. J was trimmed by 4 bases and V by 5 bases; bases with no gene match: 6. The germline V gene has CDR1 MNHNY and CDR2 SVGAGI (reference sequence). The CDR3 is made up of 16 amino acids. CDR3 DNA: TGTGCCAGCAGTCCCTCTAGCGGGGGGGTTTACAATGAGCAGTTCTTC. This translates into CASSPSSGGVYNEQFF.

This rearrangement joins TRBV6-5 to TRBJ1-2; D is ambiguous. Per germline, CDR1 MNHEY and CDR2 SVGAGI. The length of the CDR3 is 16 residues. V shed 0 bases and J shed 4 bases, with 15 bases lying between them. CDR3 DNA sequence: TGTGCCAGCAGTTACTCCGTCCCGGAAGGGAGCTATGGCTACACCTTC. This translates into CASSYSVPEGSYGYTF.